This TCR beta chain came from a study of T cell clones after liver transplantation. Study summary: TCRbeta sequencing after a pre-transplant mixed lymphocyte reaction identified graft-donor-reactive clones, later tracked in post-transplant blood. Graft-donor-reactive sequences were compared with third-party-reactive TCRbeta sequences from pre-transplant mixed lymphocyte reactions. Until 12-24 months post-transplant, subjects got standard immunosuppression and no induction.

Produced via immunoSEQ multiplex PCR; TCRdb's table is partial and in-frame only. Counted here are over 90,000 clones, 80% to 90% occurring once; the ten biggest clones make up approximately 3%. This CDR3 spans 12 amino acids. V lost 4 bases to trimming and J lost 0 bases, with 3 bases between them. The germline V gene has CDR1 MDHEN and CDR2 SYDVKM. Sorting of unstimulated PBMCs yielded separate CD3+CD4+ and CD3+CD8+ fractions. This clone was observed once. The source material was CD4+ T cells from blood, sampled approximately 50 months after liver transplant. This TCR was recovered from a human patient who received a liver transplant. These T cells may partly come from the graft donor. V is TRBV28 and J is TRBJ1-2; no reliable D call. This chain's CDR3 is CASSSTNYGYTF. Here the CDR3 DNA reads TGTGCCAGCAGTTCCACTAACTATGGCTACACCTTC.